This TCR beta chain comes out of a study of cytomegalovirus exposure and HLA in healthy donors. Study as a whole: Drawn from HLA-typed donors, around 85 million unique TCRs were held in an early data release. Broader study findings: The study listed roughly 160 cytomegalovirus-associated TCR beta chains. The authors later found most CMV-associated TCR beta chains appeared HLA-restricted.

In the case of this clone: The antigen is undetermined.

60 Vbeta and 13 Jbeta primers were used in PCR. Sequencing used immunoSEQ multiplex PCR; TCRdb keeps in-frame clones, though not all of them. The table records 130,000 to 150,000 clones, 60% to 85% of them present only once. The V end lost 6 bases, the J end lost 4 bases, and 15 bases lay between the germline ends. The CDR3 has 14 residues. Germline CDR1 is LGHNT and CDR2 is FRNRAP. The V and J genes are TRBV12-5 and TRBJ2-5; weak D call: TRBD2 (6 bases). The source of this sequence is a woman in her thirties or forties in good health and CMV-seropositive. The material sequenced was PBMCs. The CDR3 DNA is TGTGCTAGTGGGCTCGAGACTAGAGGAGAGACCCAGTACTTC. This gives the protein CASGLETRGETQYF.